The 28 T cell receptor beta chains reported below all come from one sample, sequenced in a study of blood T cells in healthy people across ages. It was with a sample-barcoded 5' primer and a J-beta primer mix that a second PCR of about 7 to 12 cycles was run. Using its own MiXCR run on the 5' RACE reads, TCRdb lists one record per CDR3 protein. The sample has about 770,000 distinct CDR3 sequences; under 55% are singletons. Sequencing used blood. These receptor sequences come from a man in his fifties or sixties in good health.

This clonotype occurred many times. V usage is TRBV27 and J usage is TRBJ2-1, with D perhaps matching TRBD1 (5 bases). Trimming cost V 3 bases and J 0 bases, with 9 bases left between them. Germline V gene lookup returns CDR1 MNHEY and CDR2 SMNVEV (reference sequence). The CDR3 has 15 amino acids. This CDR3 is CASSFGQGSYNEQFF. CDR3 DNA sequence: TGTGCCAGCAGTTTTGGGCAGGGCTCCTACAATGAGCAGTTCTTC.

This chain uses TRBV7-9 with TRBJ1-4; 10 nucleotides line up with TRBD1. Germline V gene sequence: CDR1 SEHNR, CDR2 FQNEAQ (reference sequence). The CDR3 is 14 amino acids. J was trimmed by 6 bases and V by 5 bases; bases with no gene match: 3. This chain's CDR3 is CASSRTGGDEKLFF. CDR3 DNA: TGTGCCAGCAGCCGGACAGGGGGTGATGAAAAACTGTTTTTT.

This clonotype appeared once. A much larger clone is a single base away; this may be a read error. The J gene is TRBJ1-2, the V gene TRBV7-6; possible D gene TRBD1, 5 bases. The CDR3 is 13 amino acids. Germline assignment: CDR1 SGHVS and CDR2 FNYEAQ. CDR3 protein: CASGLQGAGGYTF. In nucleotides, the CDR3 is TGTGCCAGCGGCTTACAAGGGGCGGGAGGCTACACCTTC.

The chain has TRBV4-3 and TRBJ1-1, with a possible D match to TRBD1 (6 bases). Per the germline V gene, CDR1 is LGHNA and CDR2 is YSLEER. This CDR3 has 13 residues. V lost 1 base to trimming and J lost 3 bases, with 6 bases between them. CDR3 nucleotides: TGCGCCAGCAGCCAAGCAGGGGACACTGAAGCTTTCTTT. It specifies CASSQAGDTEAFF.

This clonotype came up many times. This chain connects TRBV29-1 to TRBJ2-7; D is uncertain. From germline, CDR1 is SQVTM and CDR2 ANQGSEA. The CDR3 loop spans 12 amino acids. Trimming stripped 3 bases from V and 0 bases from J, with 6 bases between. The CDR3 sequence is CSVEASSYEQYF. The CDR3 region has the DNA TGCAGCGTTGAGGCGAGCTCCTACGAGCAGTACTTC.

The CDR3 nucleotides are TGCGCCAGCAGCCAAGATCAGGAGGTGAGTTGCGGGGGCTACGAGCAGTACTTC. Translated: CASSQDQEVSCGGYEQYF. V gene TRBV4-1 combines with J gene TRBJ2-7, with 7 bases lining up with TRBD2. V trimming: 0 bases; J trimming: 3 bases; junction bases outside the gene matches: 14. Germline V lookup: CDR1 MGHRA, CDR2 YSYEKL. This CDR3 comprises 18 residues.

The chain recombines TRBV29-1 with TRBJ1-1; D is undetermined. V lost 4 bases and J 1 base, leaving 16 bases between the germline ends. Germline CDR1 is SQVTM and CDR2 is ANQGSEA. This CDR3 is 15 amino acids long. Here the CDR3 DNA reads TGCAGCGTTGCGACTAGGTCTAGGCAGAACACTGAAGCTTTCTTT. Amino acids: CSVATRSRQNTEAFF.

The rearrangement joins TRBV28 to TRBJ2-7; D assignment may be TRBD1 or TRBD2 (6 bases each). The V and J ends lost 5 bases and 5 bases respectively, with 22 bases between them. CDR3 length: 16 residues. Germline-derived CDR1 and CDR2 are MDHEN and SYDVKM. The CDR3 reads CASSTRQGGFLDEQYF. Written as DNA, the CDR3 is TGTGCCAGCAGTACCCGACAAGGGGGGTTCTTGGACGAGCAGTACTTC. The full variable domain, in which reference TRBV28 and TRBJ2-7 provide the parts outside the CDR3, is DVKVTQSSRYLVKRTGEKVFLECVQDMDHENMFWYRQDPGLGLRLIYFSYDVKMKEKGDIPEGYSVSREKKERFSLILESASTNQTSMYLCASSTRQGGFLDEQYFGPGTRLTVT.

There are a few counts of this clonotype. The rearrangement uses TRBV5-8 and TRBJ2-7; 10 bases map to TRBD1. Trimming cost V 7 bases and J 5 bases; bases outside gene matches: 6. This CDR3 contains 13 residues. Germline V gene sequence: CDR1 SGHTS, CDR2 YDEGEE. CDR3 sequence reads: CASRGTGAHEQYF. The CDR3 region has the DNA TGTGCCAGCCGGGGGACAGGGGCTCACGAGCAGTACTTC.

This clonotype showed up just a few times. The CDR3 DNA reads as TGTGCCAGCAGTTTACGGGGGGGGCCGACCTACAATGAGCAGTTCTTC. Encoded protein: CASSLRGGPTYNEQFF. The chain uses TRBV12-3 or TRBV12-4 and TRBJ2-1; 8 nucleotides align to TRBD2. The trim removed 2 bases at V and 2 bases at J, leaving 5 bases unmatched. This CDR3 region has 16 residues.

This chain links TRBV6-5 with TRBJ1-4; D uncertain. The CDR3 consists of 13 residues. V lost 0 bases and J 7 bases, leaving 6 bases between the germline ends. CDR1 MNHEY and CDR2 SVGAGI come from the germline V gene. CDR3 nucleotide sequence: TGTGCCAGCAGTTACTCAACGACTGAAAAACTGTTTTTT. Protein product: CASSYSTTEKLFF.

This clonotype was observed a handful of times. The rearrangement links TRBV11-2 to TRBJ2-1; unclear D gene. V lost 5 bases and J lost 6, with 11 bases in between. In germline, CDR1 is SGHAT, CDR2 FQNNGV. This CDR3 has 13 amino acids. This CDR3 reads CASSPSARNEQFF. The CDR3 DNA is TGTGCCAGCAGCCCCTCGGCCCGCAATGAGCAGTTCTTC. Complete variable domain (other parts from reference TRBV11-2 and TRBJ2-1): EAGVAQSPRYKIIEKRQSVAFWCNPISGHATLYWYQQILGQGPKLLIQFQNNGVVDDSQLPKDRFSAERLKGVDSTLKIQPAKLEDSAVYLCASSPSARNEQFFGPGTRLTVL.

This clonotype was observed once. The chain couples TRBV28 to TRBJ2-7; no clear D. CDR1 is MDHEN, CDR2 SYDVKM, per germline. V was shortened by 7 bases and J by 13 bases, with 17 bases between the two germline ends. The CDR3 totals 11 residues. This chain's CDR3 is CASNDGPKDYF. CDR3 bases: TGTGCCAGCAATGACGGACCCAAGGACTACTTC.

V and J are TRBV5-6 and TRBJ2-6; D is possibly TRBD2 (5 bases). The CDR3 length is 16 residues. The ends were cut back, 4 bases at V and 1 base at J, with 12 bases in the middle. Germline CDR1 is SGHDT and CDR2 is YYEEEE. The CDR3 DNA reads TGTGCCAGCAGCCGGAGTGGGAGTTCTGGGGCCAACGTCCTGACTTTC. It codes for CASSRSGSSGANVLTF.

This clonotype was detected ten times or more. Germline and junction disagree at one end, which may indicate a read error. This sequence joins TRBV3-1 and TRBJ1-2; D gene ambiguous. This CDR3 has 11 residues. Germline V lookup: CDR1 LGHDT, CDR2 YNNKEL (reference sequence). DNA for the CDR3: TGCGCCAGCAGCCAAGATGGAGGCTACACCTTC. Its translation is CASSQDGGYTF. The variable domain in full, completed from reference TRBV3-1 and TRBJ1-2, reads DTAVSQTPKYLVTQMGNDKSIKCEQNLGHDTMYWYKQDSKKFLKIMFSYNNKELIINETVPNRFSPKSPDKAHLNLHINSLELGDSAVYFCASSQDGGYTFGSGTRLTVV.

In its sample, this clonotype was seen once. Germline and junction disagree at one end, which may indicate a read error. V is TRBV27 and J is TRBJ2-7, with D tentatively TRBD2 (6 bases). CDR1 and CDR2 (germline): MNHEY, SMNVEV (reference sequence). This CDR3 is built from 14 residues. This chain's CDR3 is CASSVPSSAYEQYF. The CDR3 DNA follows: TGTGCCAGCAGTGTCCCCTCTAGCGCCTATGAGCAGTACTTC.

The genes are TRBV5-1 and TRBJ2-3, with D perhaps being TRBD1 or TRBD2 (6 bases each). This CDR3 region has 15 residues. Germline CDR1 is SGHRS and CDR2 is YFSETQ. Trimming shortened V by 4 bases and J by 2 bases, and 14 bases separated the two germline ends. CDR3 coding DNA: TGCGCCAGCAGCCCCCCGGGGGCAAACACAGATACGCAGTATTTT. It is translated as CASSPPGANTDTQYF. The full variable domain, in which reference TRBV5-1 and TRBJ2-3 provide the parts outside the CDR3, is KAGVTQTPRYLIKTRGQQVTLSCSPISGHRSVSWYQQTPGQGLQFLFEYFSETQRNKGNFPGRFSGRQFSNSRSEMNVSTLELGDSALYLCASSPPGANTDTQYFGPGTRLTVL.

The chain joins TRBV27 to TRBJ2-5, with D perhaps given as TRBD1 or TRBD2 (5 bases each). From germline, CDR1 is MNHEY and CDR2 SMNVEV (reference sequence). Trimming took off 0 bases at V and 2 bases at J, with 16 bases between the two ends. This CDR3 comprises 17 residues. The CDR3 loop reads CASSLSPPGRTQETQYF. CDR3 DNA: TGTGCCAGCAGTTTATCCCCGCCGGGACGGACTCAAGAGACCCAGTACTTC.

This chain joins TRBV4-1 and TRBJ1-5; TRBD1 matches at 9 bases. Unmatched junction bases numbered 10, after V lost 7 bases and J lost 6 bases. The CDR3 runs to 15 residues. Germline loops: CDR1 MGHRA, CDR2 YSYEKL. In nucleotides, the CDR3 is TGCGCCAGCAACCACCTACAGGGGGCAGGTCAGCCCCAGCATTTT. Its protein is CASNHLQGAGQPQHF.

This clonotype was seen more than once but under ten times. The CDR3, as DNA: TGTGCCAGCAGTTACTACCGCCCGGGTTGGGAGGATGAGCAGTTCTTC. Translating gives CASSYYRPGWEDEQFF. The V and J genes are TRBV6-2 or TRBV6-3 and TRBJ2-1; the D gene is possibly TRBD2 (6 bases). Per germline, CDR1 MNHEY and CDR2 SVGEGT. The CDR3 runs to 16 residues. V lost 1 base to trimming and J lost 8 bases, with 18 bases between them.

This clonotype turned up a few times. This may be a read error, as it is one base from a much larger clone. The CDR3 nucleotides are TGCGCCGGCAGCCGAGACAGGGGGATCTACGAGCAGTACTTC. It is translated as CAGSRDRGIYEQYF. The V and J genes are TRBV4-3 and TRBJ2-7, with 9 bases fitting TRBD1. Germline lookup yields CDR1 LGHNA and CDR2 YSLEER. CDR3 length: 14 amino acids.

This clonotype was seen ten or more times. The chain is built from TRBV7-8 and TRBJ2-1; 7 bases match TRBD1. CDR1 is SGHVS, CDR2 FQNEAQ, per germline. J gave up 2 bases and V 5 bases, and 6 bases lay outside the gene matches. CDR3 size: 15 residues. The CDR3 sequence: CASSRRQGPYNEQFF. As DNA, the CDR3 is TGTGCCAGCAGCCGACGACAGGGACCCTACAATGAGCAGTTCTTC.

This clonotype was counted between two and nine times. The chain has TRBV6-6 and TRBJ2-1; no reliable D call. V was clipped by 6 bases and J by 5 bases, with 5 bases between them. CDR3 size: 11 residues. Germline-derived CDR1 and CDR2 are MNHNY and SVGAGI (reference sequence). The CDR3 coding sequence is TGTGCCAGCAGAGCAAACAATGAGCAGTTCTTC. This encodes CASRANNEQFF.

The V gene is TRBV10-1, the J gene TRBJ2-2, with a tentative D call TRBD2 (7 bases). The CDR3 runs 15 residues. CDR1 and CDR2 from the germline V gene are WNHNN and SYGVQD (reference sequence). V lost 3 bases and J lost 7, with 15 bases in between. CDR3 protein: CASSDDGGPSGELFF. The CDR3 bases are TGCGCCAGCAGTGATGACGGGGGGCCCAGCGGGGAGCTGTTTTTT.

This clonotype has only one observation. This sequence joins TRBV4-2 and TRBJ2-7; 7 nucleotides line up with TRBD2. The V gene end was trimmed by 0 bases and the J gene end by 0 bases; junction bases not matched to a gene: 8. This CDR3 spans 17 amino acids. Looked up from germline, CDR1 is LGHNA and CDR2 is YNFKEQ. CDR3 in amino acids: CASSQDGLGPVSYEQYF. DNA of the CDR3: TGTGCCAGCAGCCAAGACGGACTAGGGCCCGTCTCCTACGAGCAGTACTTC.

For this clonotype: The junction departs from the called germline gene at one end, perhaps through a read error. The chain recombines TRBV12-3 or TRBV12-4 with TRBJ2-2, with 9 bases aligning to TRBD2. CDR3 size: 15 residues. CDR3 sequence: CASRLAGVVTGELFF. The CDR3 region has the DNA TGTGCCAGCAGATTAGCGGGGGTCGTCACCGGGGAGCTGTTTTTT.

The rearrangement links TRBV18 to TRBJ2-7; 9 positions match TRBD1. V lost 3 bases to trimming and J lost 5 bases; unmatched junction nucleotides: 8. The CDR3 consists of 15 residues. From germline, CDR1 is KGHSH and CDR2 LQKENI. The CDR3 spells CASSPGTGSRDEQYF. CDR3 coding DNA: TGTGCCAGCTCACCTGGGACAGGGAGTAGGGACGAGCAGTACTTC.

This clonotype has just a few counts. The V and J genes are TRBV5-4 and TRBJ2-7; 8 positions agree with TRBD2. V gave up 1 base and J gave up 0 bases; unmatched junction bases: 12. Looked up from germline, CDR1 is SGHNT and CDR2 is YYREEE (reference sequence). This CDR3 contains 18 residues. CDR3 DNA sequence: TGTGCCAGCAGCTTGCAAAGGGGAGGGCTAGCGGGCTCCTACGAGCAGTACTTC. This codes for CASSLQRGGLAGSYEQYF. The full variable domain, with the rest looked up from reference TRBV5-4 and TRBJ2-7, is ETGVTQSPTHLIKTRGQQVTLRCSSQSGHNTVSWYQQALGQGPQFIFQYYREEENGRGNFPPRFSGLQFPNYSSELNVNALELDDSALYLCASSLQRGGLAGSYEQYFGPGTRLTVT.